A single sample gave rise to the 32 T cell receptor beta chains below, sequenced in a study of vaccination and CD4 T cells after COVID-19. Their cognate antigens are unknown. Stated treatment: roughly 10-day PBMC culture with coronavirus spike peptide pools or control peptides (ViraFEST assay). An Oncomine TCR Beta short-read assay was used to sequence the DNA from cultured CD4+ T cells. TCRdb redid the calling of the PCR reads with MiXCR, one entry per CDR3 protein. Found here are 13,000 to 15,000 distinct CDR3 sequences, about 53% of them singletons; the top ten hold roughly 9.1%. This sample comprised CD4+ T cells from blood, cultured in vitro, obtained before SARS-CoV-2 vaccination. The receptors here all came from a human donor who had recovered from COVID-19.

V and J are TRBV6-1 and TRBJ1-5; D might be TRBD1 (6 bases). Trimming took off 4 bases at V and 4 bases at J, with 17 bases between the two ends. The CDR3 consists of 16 residues. The germline gives CDR1 MNHNS, CDR2 SASEGT. CDR3 in amino acids: CASSALLQGRNQPQHF. The CDR3 bases are TGTGCCAGCAGTGCCCTTTTGCAGGGGAGAAATCAGCCCCAGCATTTT.

The chain joins TRBV7-2 to TRBJ2-1, with TRBD2 matching over 10 bases. There are 16 residues in the CDR3. Germline CDR1 is SGHTA and CDR2 is FQGNSA. The ends lost 1 base at V and 9 bases at J; junction bases unmatched: 9. CDR3 region: CASSLVPSGSKGEQFF. The CDR3 DNA is TGTGCCAGCAGCTTAGTTCCTAGCGGGAGTAAAGGTGAGCAGTTCTTC.

The chain couples TRBV19 to TRBJ1-5, with a tentative D call TRBD1 (5 bases). The CDR3 has 14 residues. Germline lookup yields CDR1 LNHDA and CDR2 SQIVND (reference sequence). The V end was cut by 6 bases, the J end by 7 bases, with 16 bases between. CDR3 in amino acids: CASSPGTPGQPQHF. CDR3 nucleotides: TGTGCCAGTAGCCCCGGGACCCCCGGGCAGCCCCAGCATTTT.

V and J are TRBV5-1 and TRBJ2-1; D is unresolved. The CDR3 has 16 amino acids. V shed 5 bases and J shed 5 bases, with 20 bases lying between them. Germline-derived CDR1 and CDR2 are SGHRS and YFSETQ. The chain's CDR3 is CASRQDASFVDNEQFF. The DNA of the CDR3 is TGCGCCAGCAGACAAGACGCATCGTTTGTCGACAATGAGCAGTTCTTC.

The chain links TRBV30 to TRBJ2-7; D remains ambiguous. The CDR3 contains 12 residues. V lost 2 bases and J 7 bases, leaving 12 bases between the germline ends. The germline gives CDR1 GTSNPN, CDR2 SVGIG (reference sequence). The CDR3: CAWSPVGFEQYF. CDR3 sequence (DNA): TGTGCCTGGAGTCCCGTCGGGTTTGAGCAGTACTTC.

By sample share, this clonotype is large. The J gene is TRBJ2-5, the V gene TRBV19; D unresolved. CDR3 length equals 14 residues. CDR1 LNHDA and CDR2 SQIVND come from the germline V gene (reference sequence). The V gene lost 6 bases and the J gene lost 5 bases, with 16 bases spanning the gap. The CDR3 sequence is CASSPNEFRETQYF. The CDR3 DNA reads as TGTGCCAGTAGCCCGAACGAGTTCCGGGAGACCCAGTACTTC.

This chain links TRBV7-3 with TRBJ2-1; TRBD1 or TRBD2 may be the D gene (6 bases each). The germline V gene has CDR1 SGHTA and CDR2 FQGTGA. This CDR3 has 13 amino acids. V lost 1 base and J 7 bases, leaving 8 bases between the germline ends. CDR3 coding DNA: TGTGCCAGCAGCTTAAAGGGGGGAAATGAGCAGTTCTTC. Its protein is CASSLKGGNEQFF.

The genes are TRBV20-1 and TRBJ2-7; D may be TRBD2 (5 bases). The CDR3 sequence is 14 residues long. CDR1 and CDR2 (germline): DFQATT, SNEGSKA (reference sequence). Trimming removed 5 bases at V and 3 bases at J, with 17 bases between. The CDR3 coding sequence is TGCAGTGCTCCTACGGGGATCTCGGGCTACGAGCAGTACTTC. Its protein product is CSAPTGISGYEQYF.

The sample holds one count of this clonotype. This rearrangement joins TRBV2 to TRBJ2-7; unclear D gene. Trimming removed 8 bases from V and 0 bases from J, with 8 bases in between. CDR1 is SNHLY, CDR2 FYNNEI, per germline. The CDR3 covers 12 residues. In DNA form, the CDR3 reads TGTGCCAGCGGCCAATTCTCCTACGAGCAGTACTTC. As protein: CASGQFSYEQYF.

The chain uses TRBV20-1 and TRBJ2-1, with 10 bases matching TRBD2. The germline CDR1 and CDR2 sequences are DFQATT and SNEGSKA (reference sequence). The CDR3 runs to 15 residues. V shed 4 bases, J shed 6 bases, and the junction held 9 bases outside the gene matches. CDR3 sequence reads: CSANLAGEFRNEQFF. CDR3 nucleotide sequence: TGCAGTGCTAACCTAGCGGGAGAGTTCCGCAATGAGCAGTTCTTC.

A few counts support this clonotype. This chain links TRBV20-1 with TRBJ1-5; 9 nucleotides line up with TRBD1. The germline gives CDR1 DFQATT, CDR2 SNEGSKA (reference sequence). The CDR3 runs 13 residues. J was trimmed by 8 bases and V by 4 bases; bases with no gene match: 6. The CDR3 nucleotides read TGCAGTGCTACCGGGACAGGGACAGAGCCCCAGCATTTT. Protein: CSATGTGTEPQHF.

The chain couples TRBV19 to TRBJ1-2; 7 bases fit TRBD1. This CDR3 spans 15 amino acids. Trimming cost V 5 bases and J 4 bases; bases outside gene matches: 10. Germline CDR1 LNHDA, CDR2 SQIVND (reference sequence). The CDR3 DNA sequence: TGTGCCAGTAGTCCCGGGACAGCGCTTCCCTATGGCTACACCTTC. It encodes CASSPGTALPYGYTF.

This clonotype was detected a few times. This chain uses TRBV11-1 with TRBJ2-3, with D hard to call. The V end lost 5 bases, the J end lost 4 bases, and 7 bases lay between the germline ends. Germline lookup yields CDR1 SGHAT and CDR2 FQDESV (reference sequence). The CDR3 is made up of 12 amino acids. Here the CDR3 DNA reads TGTGCCAGCAGCCATTGGGCAGATACGCAGTATTTT. As protein: CASSHWADTQYF.

This clonotype was counted only a few times. The chain employs TRBV27 and TRBJ1-2, with TRBD1 matching 7 bases. CDR3 length equals 14 residues. Losses at the gene ends were 5 bases for V and 8 bases for J; bases not matched to a gene: 11. Germline V gives CDR1 MNHEY, CDR2 SMNVEV (reference sequence). CDR3 coding DNA: TGTGCCAGCAGTCTGACACAGGGGTTAAGCGGCTACACCTTC. Translated: CASSLTQGLSGYTF.

V and J are TRBV15 and TRBJ2-7; D is possibly TRBD1 or TRBD2 (5 bases each). CDR3 length: 14 amino acids. V shed 1 base and J shed 7 bases, with 14 bases lying between them. CDR1 LNHNV and CDR2 YYDKDF come from the germline V gene (reference sequence). CDR3 DNA: TGTGCCACCAGCAGAGGGGGGAACGCCGAGGAGCAGTACTTC. This translates into CATSRGGNAEEQYF. Drawing the rest from reference TRBV15 and TRBJ2-7, the complete variable domain is DAMVIQNPRYQVTQFGKPVTLSCSQTLNHNVMYWYQQKSSQAPKLLFHYYDKDFNNEADTPDNFQSRRPNTSFCFLDIRSPGLGDTAMYLCATSRGGNAEEQYFGPGTRLTVT.

This chain connects TRBV20-1 to TRBJ2-3; 8 nucleotides match TRBD2. Germline V gene data show CDR1 as DFQATT and CDR2 as SNEGSKA (reference sequence). The V and J ends lost 6 bases and 3 bases, in that order; junction bases with no gene match: 5. The length of the CDR3 is 13 residues. The CDR3 here is CSARSGSTDTQYF. DNA for the CDR3: TGCAGTGCGAGAAGCGGGAGTACAGATACGCAGTATTTT.

This chain connects TRBV7-2 to TRBJ2-3, with D unclear. CDR1 SGHTA and CDR2 FQGNSA come from the germline V gene. V was clipped by 1 base and J by 3 bases, with 8 bases between them. The CDR3 length is 14 residues. CDR3 loop: CASSLGLITDTQYF. For the CDR3, the DNA is TGTGCCAGCAGCTTAGGACTCATAACAGATACGCAGTATTTT. Full variable domain (remainder filled in from reference TRBV7-2 and TRBJ2-3): GAGVSQSPSNKVTEKGKDVELRCDPISGHTALYWYRQSLGQGLEFLIYFQGNSAPDKSGLPSDRFSAERTGGSVSTLTIQRTQQEDSAVYLCASSLGLITDTQYFGPGTRLTVL.

The chain links TRBV20-1 to TRBJ2-1, with D hard to call. The CDR3 has 13 residues. Trimming stripped 4 bases from V and 5 bases from J, with 12 bases between. Germline values: CDR1 DFQATT, CDR2 SNEGSKA (reference sequence). CDR3 coding DNA: TGCAGTGCTATCCAACTTGGGGACAATGAGCAGTTCTTC. This encodes CSAIQLGDNEQFF.

This clonotype was counted only a few times. J is TRBJ1-2 and V is TRBV20-1; D gene uncertain. Trimming removed 6 bases at V and 2 bases at J, with 10 bases between. Per germline, CDR1 DFQATT and CDR2 SNEGSKA (reference sequence). The CDR3 has 12 residues. Written as DNA, the CDR3 is TGCAGTGCCGGAGGACTCAACTATGGCTACACCTTC. Protein: CSAGGLNYGYTF.

This clonotype was recorded a few times. The chain links TRBV6-1 to TRBJ1-2; D remains unclear. The CDR3 spans 14 residues. Germline V CDR1 and CDR2: MNHNS, SASEGT. The V end was cut by 1 base, the J end by 7 bases, with 13 bases between. Written as DNA, the CDR3 is TGTGCCAGCAGTGAAGTCGGTGCATCCGTTGGCTACACCTTC. Amino acids: CASSEVGASVGYTF.

This chain links TRBV7-2 with TRBJ2-7; the D call may be TRBD1 or TRBD2 (5 bases each). The CDR3 is 14 residues long. CDR1 and CDR2 from the germline V gene are SGHTA and FQGNSA. V lost 1 base and J 3 bases, leaving 10 bases between the germline ends. CDR3: CASSLGAGSYEQYF. The CDR3 nucleotides read TGTGCCAGCAGCTTAGGAGCAGGGAGCTACGAGCAGTACTTC.

In its sample, this clonotype was seen a few times. V is TRBV20-1 and J is TRBJ2-2; 10 positions match TRBD2. The CDR3 is made up of 17 amino acids. CDR1 is DFQATT, CDR2 SNEGSKA, per germline (reference sequence). V trimming: 5 bases; J trimming: 4 bases; junction bases outside the gene matches: 13. Written as DNA, the CDR3 is TGCAGTGCTCCCCGCCTTCTAGCGGGAGCACCCACCGGGGAGCTGTTTTTT. Its protein product is CSAPRLLAGAPTGELFF.

This chain uses TRBV6-2 or TRBV6-3 with TRBJ1-2, with D unresolved. The V and J ends lost 11 bases and 7 bases respectively, with 20 bases between them. CDR3 length equals 13 residues. CDR1 is MNHEY and CDR2 is SVGEGT in the germline V gene. Here the CDR3 DNA reads TGTGCCCACGGAACCTCGGCCTTTGTTGGCTACACCTTC. Translated: CAHGTSAFVGYTF.

The chain joins TRBV11-3 to TRBJ2-3; TRBD2 aligns across 14 bases. CDR3 length equals 16 residues. V lost 3 bases, J lost 4 bases, and 3 bases stayed unmatched. Looked up from germline, CDR1 is SGHNT and CDR2 is YENEEA. This CDR3 is CASSLGTSGRADTQYF. DNA for the CDR3: TGTGCCAGCAGCTTGGGGACTAGCGGGAGAGCAGATACGCAGTATTTT.

This clonotype was picked up a small number of times. V and J are TRBV20-1 and TRBJ2-4; D remains ambiguous. Germline V gene data show CDR1 as DFQATT and CDR2 as SNEGSKA (reference sequence). V dropped 5 bases and J dropped 0 bases, with 17 bases sitting between them. The CDR3 runs to 16 residues. The CDR3 reads CSALTMTDVAKNIQYF. The CDR3 nucleotides read TGCAGTGCTCTAACCATGACGGACGTAGCCAAAAACATTCAGTACTTC.

This clonotype appeared once. The chain has TRBV5-1 and TRBJ2-6, with 11 positions matching TRBD2. The germline V gene has CDR1 SGHRS and CDR2 YFSETQ. The CDR3 is 17 residues long. With 4 bases clipped from V and 0 bases from J, the junction kept 3 bases outside the gene matches. This chain's CDR3 is CASSGTSGFSGANVLTF. The CDR3 DNA is TGCGCCAGCAGCGGGACTAGCGGTTTCTCTGGGGCCAACGTCCTGACTTTC.

V is TRBV11-3 and J is TRBJ2-3; D gene uncertain. Germline CDR1 and CDR2: SGHNT and YENEEA. V lost 1 base and J lost 4, with 6 bases in between. This CDR3 has 13 residues. The CDR3, as DNA: TGTGCCAGCAGCTTAGCTGGATCAGATACGCAGTATTTT. Amino acid sequence: CASSLAGSDTQYF.

This clonotype has only a few counts. V gene TRBV20-1 combines with J gene TRBJ2-3; unclear D gene. The germline V gene encodes CDR1 DFQATT and CDR2 SNEGSKA (reference sequence). V lost 2 bases, J lost 11 bases, and 8 bases lay in between. The CDR3 extends over 10 amino acids. In DNA form, the CDR3 reads TGCAGTGCTAGAATGGACCTGCAGTATTTT. Protein: CSARMDLQYF.

This clonotype has only a few counts. For the CDR3, the DNA is TGTGCCAGCAGACAAAGGGATTCTGGGGCCAACGTCCTGACTTTC. Amino acids: CASRQRDSGANVLTF. The genes are TRBV7-2 and TRBJ2-6; no definite D call. The CDR3 runs 15 residues. Germline V gives CDR1 SGHTA, CDR2 FQGNSA. V shed 6 bases and J shed 1 base, with 10 bases lying between them.

This clonotype turned up a few times. The chain employs TRBV6-1 and TRBJ1-1; tentatively, D is TRBD1 (6 bases). The V and J ends lost 6 bases and 3 bases respectively, with 14 bases between them. The CDR3 has 14 amino acids. CDR1 and CDR2 from the germline V gene are MNHNS and SASEGT. The CDR3 protein is CASRVQGVDTEAFF. The CDR3 DNA follows: TGTGCCAGCAGGGTACAGGGAGTGGACACTGAAGCTTTCTTT.

This chain links TRBV24-1 with TRBJ1-2; TRBD1 agrees at 8 bases. V shed 5 bases and J 5 bases; nucleotides not matched to a gene: 9. The CDR3 sequence is 15 residues long. Germline-derived CDR1 and CDR2 are KGHDR and SFDVKD. CDR3 sequence: CATSAPGQGPYGYTF. The CDR3 nucleotides read TGTGCCACCAGTGCTCCCGGACAGGGACCATATGGCTACACCTTC.

This chain links TRBV28 with TRBJ2-7; the D is unclear. V was pared by 1 base and J by 0 bases, with 10 bases between. Looked up from germline, CDR1 is MDHEN and CDR2 is SYDVKM. The CDR3 covers 15 residues. CDR3 loop: CASSLSSRYSYEQYF. Written as DNA, the CDR3 is TGTGCCAGCAGTTTATCTTCCAGGTACTCCTACGAGCAGTACTTC.